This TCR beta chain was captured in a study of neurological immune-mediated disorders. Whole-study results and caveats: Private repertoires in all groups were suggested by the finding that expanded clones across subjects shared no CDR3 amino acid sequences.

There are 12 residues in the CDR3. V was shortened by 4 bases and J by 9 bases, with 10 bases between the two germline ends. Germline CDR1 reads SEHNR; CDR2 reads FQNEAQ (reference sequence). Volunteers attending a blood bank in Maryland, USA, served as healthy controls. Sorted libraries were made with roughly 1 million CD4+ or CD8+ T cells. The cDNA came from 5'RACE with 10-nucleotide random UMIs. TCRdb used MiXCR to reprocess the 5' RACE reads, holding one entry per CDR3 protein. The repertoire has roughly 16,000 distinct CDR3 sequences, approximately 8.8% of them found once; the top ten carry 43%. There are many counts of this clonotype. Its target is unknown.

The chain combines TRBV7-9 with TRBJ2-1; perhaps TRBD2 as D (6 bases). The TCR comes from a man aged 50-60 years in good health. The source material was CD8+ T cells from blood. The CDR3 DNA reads TGTGCCAGCAGCTCCCTCGGGGGTGAGCAGTTCTTC. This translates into CASSSLGGEQFF.